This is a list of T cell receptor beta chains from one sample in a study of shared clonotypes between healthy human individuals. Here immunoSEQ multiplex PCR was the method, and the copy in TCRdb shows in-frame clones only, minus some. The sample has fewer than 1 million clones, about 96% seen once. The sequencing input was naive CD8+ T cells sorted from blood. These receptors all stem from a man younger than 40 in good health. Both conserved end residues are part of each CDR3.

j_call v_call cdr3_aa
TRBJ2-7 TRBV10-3 CAISEDTLGYEQYF
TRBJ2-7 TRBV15 CATSQTSDPRQYF
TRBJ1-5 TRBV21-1 CASTADRGLDSNQPQHF
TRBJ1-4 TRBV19 CASSIAPSGSGEYEKLFF
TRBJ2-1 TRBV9 CASSQTFSGTHEQFF
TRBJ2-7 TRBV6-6 CASSYDHYEQYF
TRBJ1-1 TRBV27 CASSIQKNTEAFF
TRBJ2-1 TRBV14 CASRKGGSSYNEQFF
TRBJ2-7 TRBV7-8 CASSAPLTEQYF
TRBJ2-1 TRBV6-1 CASTSWAIYNEQFF
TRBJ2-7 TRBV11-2 CASSLGSGSYEQYF
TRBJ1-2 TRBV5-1 CASSSDMWGYTF
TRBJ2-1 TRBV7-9 CASSLAADLTYNEQFF
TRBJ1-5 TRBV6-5 CASRLTGEGNQPQHF